This passage covers 27 T cell receptor beta chains from one sample sequenced in a study of cytomegalovirus exposure and HLA in healthy donors. The PCR was carried out with 60 Vbeta primers and 13 Jbeta primers. Only in-frame clones appear in the TCRdb table, and some are missing; sequencing was by immunoSEQ multiplex PCR. The sample yields some 170,000 clones, roughly 72% seen once. Sequences were obtained from PBMCs. Receptor source: a woman between 40 and 50 years old in good health and CMV-seronegative.

V usage is TRBV11-1 and J usage is TRBJ2-1; 7 bases align to TRBD2. CDR3 size: 16 residues. Per the germline V gene, CDR1 is SGHAT and CDR2 is FQDESV (reference sequence). The trim removed 1 base at V and 5 bases at J, leaving 8 bases unmatched. The DNA of the CDR3 is TGTGCCAGCAGCTTAGATTTTAGGGGAGGGAACAATGAGCAGTTCTTC. Amino acids: CASSLDFRGGNNEQFF.

CDR3 nucleotide sequence: TGTGCCAGCAAAAGAAGGGAGGGCACTGAAGCTTTCTTT. The encoded protein is CASKRREGTEAFF. The chain recombines TRBV6-1 with TRBJ1-1; no clear D gene. V was trimmed by 7 bases and J by 4 bases, leaving 13 bases between them. The germline CDR1 and CDR2 sequences are MNHNS and SASEGT. This CDR3 spans 13 amino acids.

This clone has just a few counts. The chain has TRBV6-1 and TRBJ2-5; perhaps TRBD2 as D (6 bases). This CDR3 is 14 amino acids long. CDR1 is MNHNS, CDR2 SASEGT, per germline. V was shortened by 7 bases and J by 1 base, with 13 bases between the two germline ends. The CDR3 reads CASMGGGPQETQYF. The CDR3 DNA reads as TGTGCCAGCATGGGGGGAGGTCCCCAAGAGACCCAGTACTTC.

V gene TRBV6-5 combines with J gene TRBJ2-1; 9 positions agree with TRBD2. V dropped 0 bases and J dropped 7; count of bases not matched to a gene: 7. The germline CDR1 and CDR2 sequences are MNHEY and SVGAGI. The CDR3 is 16 amino acids. The CDR3 loop reads CASSYSGGRARNEQFF. In DNA form, the CDR3 reads TGTGCCAGCAGTTACTCGGGCGGGAGGGCCAGGAATGAGCAGTTCTTC.

The sample holds a few counts of this clone. This sample also contains other DNA sequences that code for the same CDR3. The chain links TRBV5-1 to TRBJ1-4, with a tentative D call TRBD1 (6 bases). CDR1 is SGHRS and CDR2 is YFSETQ in the germline V gene. This CDR3 has 14 amino acids. The V end was cut by 0 bases, the J end by 4 bases, with 7 bases between. This CDR3 is CASSLEGGNEKLFF. The CDR3 DNA follows: TGCGCCAGCAGCTTGGAAGGGGGTAATGAAAAACTGTTTTTT.

The chain links TRBV30 to TRBJ2-2; 10 nucleotides line up with TRBD1. Germline-derived CDR1 and CDR2 are GTSNPN and SVGIG (reference sequence). The CDR3 runs to 15 residues. V lost 4 bases, J lost 7 bases, and 9 bases stayed unmatched. The CDR3 DNA reads TGTGCCTGGACCCCCCGGGACAGGGGTATCGGGGAGCTGTTTTTT. Translating gives CAWTPRDRGIGELFF.

The genes are TRBV5-1 and TRBJ2-3; 14 bases align to TRBD2. Germline V lookup: CDR1 SGHRS, CDR2 YFSETQ. This CDR3 comprises 16 residues. V lost 0 bases, J lost 6 bases, and 3 bases stayed unmatched. This CDR3 is CASSLAGLAGVDTQYF. The DNA of the CDR3 is TGCGCCAGCAGCTTGGCGGGACTAGCGGGAGTGGATACGCAGTATTTT.

This chain links TRBV5-1 with TRBJ2-3; 8 bases agree with TRBD2. There are 16 residues in the CDR3. The V gene's germline CDR1 is SGHRS and CDR2 YFSETQ. The junction had 4 bases not matched to a gene; V was cut back by 0 bases and J by 1 base. DNA for the CDR3: TGCGCCAGCAGCTTGGACGGGGGGGATGGCACAGATACGCAGTATTTT. Its protein is CASSLDGGDGTDTQYF.

This sequence joins TRBV29-1 and TRBJ2-1, with 8 bases aligning to TRBD2. The CDR3 extends over 14 amino acids. Germline V lookup: CDR1 SQVTM, CDR2 ANQGSEA. The ends lost 7 bases at V and 5 bases at J; junction bases unmatched: 10. This CDR3 reads CSALLGLGNNEQFF. The DNA for the CDR3 is TGCAGCGCCTTGCTGGGACTAGGGAACAATGAGCAGTTCTTC.

By frequency in the sample, this clone is medium-sized. The rearrangement uses TRBV7-6 and TRBJ2-1; 10 nucleotides line up with TRBD2. Germline V gene sequence: CDR1 SGHVS, CDR2 FNYEAQ. V lost 2 bases to trimming and J lost 10 bases; unmatched junction nucleotides: 8. CDR3 length equals 15 residues. The CDR3 nucleotides read TGTGCCAGCAGCTTACTAGCGGGGGCCACCGAGGAGCAGTTCTTC. Translated, it gives CASSLLAGATEEQFF. Full variable domain (missing parts from reference TRBV7-6 and TRBJ2-1): GAGVSQSPRYKVTKRGQDVALRCDPISGHVSLYWYRQALGQGPEFLTYFNYEAQQDKSGLPNDRFSAERPEGSISTLTIQRTEQRDSAMYRCASSLLAGATEEQFFGPGTRLTVL.

The V and J genes are TRBV6-5 and TRBJ1-2; tentative D call: TRBD1 (6 bases). Trimming took off 4 bases at V and 5 bases at J, with 14 bases between the two ends. The CDR3 totals 14 residues. Germline values: CDR1 MNHEY, CDR2 SVGAGI. Written as DNA, the CDR3 is TGTGCCAGCAGTTGGTACAGGGCAGAGTATGGCTACACCTTC. As protein: CASSWYRAEYGYTF.

The gene calls are TRBV30 and TRBJ1-2, with D possibly being TRBD1 (6 bases). V was clipped by 2 bases and J by 5 bases, with 21 bases between them. Germline loops: CDR1 GTSNPN, CDR2 SVGIG (reference sequence). The CDR3 is 16 amino acids. The CDR3 bases are TGTGCCTGGAGTAGGGGGAGGGCGTTATCCGGTTATGGCTACACCTTC. It encodes CAWSRGRALSGYGYTF.

On this clone: This sample also contains other DNA sequences that code for the same CDR3. The chain carries TRBV29-1 and TRBJ1-1; D is possibly TRBD1 (5 bases). Trimming took off 6 bases at V and 1 base at J, with 9 bases between the two ends. The CDR3 extends over 12 amino acids. The germline V gene has CDR1 SQVTM and CDR2 ANQGSEA. CDR3 coding DNA: TGCAGCGTGGGTCAGGGGAACACTGAAGCTTTCTTT. This translates into CSVGQGNTEAFF.

The sample holds a few counts of this clone. The chain recombines TRBV28 with TRBJ2-5; the D is unclear. Germline CDR1 is MDHEN and CDR2 is SYDVKM. Between the trimmed V and J ends, which lost 1 base and 4 bases, there was a span of 13 bases. The CDR3 is made up of 15 amino acids. Here the CDR3 reads CASSLFGSLRETQYF. The CDR3 region has the DNA TGTGCCAGCAGTTTATTTGGTAGCTTGAGAGAGACCCAGTACTTC.

CDR3 DNA: TGTGCCAGTAGTATAGCAGGGGTTTGGAGAGTAAATCAGCCCCAGCATTTT. It yields the protein CASSIAGVWRVNQPQHF. The rearrangement links TRBV19 to TRBJ1-5; D is perhaps TRBD1 (6 bases). V was trimmed by 1 base and J by 4 bases, leaving 17 bases between them. CDR3 size: 17 residues. Per the germline V gene, CDR1 is LNHDA and CDR2 is SQIVND (reference sequence).

This clone was counted between two and nine times. This chain joins TRBV28 and TRBJ1-4; TRBD1 is a possible D gene (6 bases). The CDR3 has 14 residues. The germline CDR1 and CDR2 sequences are MDHEN and SYDVKM. The V end lost 2 bases, the J end lost 8 bases, and 12 bases lay between the germline ends. The CDR3 nucleotides are TGTGCCAGCAGTTTAGGGGGGGCGCGGGAAAAACTGTTTTTT. This codes for CASSLGGAREKLFF.

In its sample, this clone was seen a few times. The chain carries TRBV6-1 and TRBJ2-5, with a possible D match to TRBD2 (7 bases). The CDR3 runs to 15 residues. Germline CDR1 and CDR2: MNHNS and SASEGT. V was cut by 1 base and J by 2 bases, with 11 bases left in between. CDR3 DNA: TGTGCCAGCAGTGAAGTAGGGGGGGGGCAAGAGACCCAGTACTTC. Encoded protein: CASSEVGGGQETQYF.

The V gene is TRBV6-1, the J gene TRBJ2-7, with D tentatively TRBD2 (5 bases). Trimming stripped 6 bases from V and 6 bases from J, with 18 bases between. The CDR3 spans 14 residues. The V gene's germline CDR1 is MNHNS and CDR2 SASEGT. CDR3 in DNA: TGTGCCAGCAGACTAGACTTGAACCGGGTCGAGCAGTACTTC. The encoded protein is CASRLDLNRVEQYF.

This clone appeared once. The chain uses TRBV30 and TRBJ1-1; TRBD1 matches 7 bases. Unmatched junction bases numbered 9, after V lost 3 bases and J lost 5 bases. CDR1 is GTSNPN and CDR2 is SVGIG in the germline V gene (reference sequence). The CDR3 totals 14 residues. This CDR3 is CAWSYRGRETEAFF. DNA of the CDR3: TGTGCCTGGAGCTACAGGGGAAGGGAGACTGAAGCTTTCTTT.

V and J are TRBV28 and TRBJ2-1, with D possibly being TRBD2 (5 bases). The length of the CDR3 is 12 residues. Germline V gives CDR1 MDHEN, CDR2 SYDVKM. Between the trimmed V and J ends, which lost 4 bases and 9 bases, there was a span of 10 bases. CDR3 protein: CASSYLGGEQFF. The CDR3 nucleotides read TGTGCCAGCAGTTACCTCGGAGGTGAGCAGTTCTTC.

The CDR3 DNA follows: TGTGCCAGCATTGCAGCCGGATCGGTCCGAGGAGGGGAGCTGTTTTTT. Encoded protein: CASIAAGSVRGGELFF. This chain uses TRBV6-1 with TRBJ2-2; D is ambiguous. Germline V gene data show CDR1 as MNHNS and CDR2 as SASEGT. There are 16 residues in the CDR3. V lost 7 bases, J lost 8 bases, and 23 bases lay in between.

The rearrangement uses TRBV27 and TRBJ2-1; 9 bases are shared with TRBD1. J gave up 7 bases and V 10 bases, and 11 bases lay outside the gene matches. The CDR3 extends over 14 amino acids. Per germline, CDR1 MNHEY and CDR2 SMNVEV (reference sequence). CDR3 sequence: CATHRDRVPNEQFF. The CDR3 region has the DNA TGTGCCACCCACCGGGACAGGGTACCAAATGAGCAGTTCTTC.

This clone was seen only a few times. V usage is TRBV18 and J usage is TRBJ1-2, with 9 nucleotides matching TRBD1. With V trimmed by 3 bases and J by 7 bases, 21 bases remained unmatched. Germline loops: CDR1 KGHSH, CDR2 LQKENI. This CDR3 is 19 amino acids long. The CDR3 coding sequence is TGTGCCAGCTCACCTTTCACAGGGGGCTCCAGCCCCAGTGCGGTTGGCTACACCTTC. This gives the protein CASSPFTGGSSPSAVGYTF.

The rearrangement joins TRBV30 to TRBJ2-1; D perhaps matches TRBD2 (6 bases). Trimming pared 4 bases from V and 3 bases from J, leaving 10 bases between. This CDR3 region has 13 residues. The germline V gene has CDR1 GTSNPN and CDR2 SVGIG (reference sequence). The CDR3 nucleotides read TGTGCCTGGAAACGGGGGAGCTACAATGAGCAGTTCTTC. It encodes CAWKRGSYNEQFF. Using reference TRBV30 and TRBJ2-1 for the parts outside the CDR3, the full variable domain is SQTIHQWPATLVQPVGSPLSLECTVEGTSNPNLYWYRQAAGRGLQLLFYSVGIGQISSEVPQNLSASRPQDRQFILSSKKLLLSDSGFYLCAWKRGSYNEQFFGPGTRLTVL.

The V call is TRBV7-3, the J call TRBJ2-4, with 8 nucleotides matching TRBD1. The CDR3 runs to 14 residues. CDR1 is SGHTA, CDR2 FQGTGA, per germline. J was trimmed by 5 bases and V by 2 bases; bases with no gene match: 2. The CDR3 DNA reads TGTGCCAGCAGCTTACAGGGGGCTGAAAACATTCAGTACTTC. Protein sequence: CASSLQGAENIQYF.

The rearrangement uses TRBV15 and TRBJ1-1; 8 bases align to TRBD1. Germline trimming cut 5 bases from V and 5 bases from J; bases unmatched to any gene: 4. CDR1 is LNHNV, CDR2 YYDKDF, per germline (reference sequence). The CDR3 length is 13 residues. The CDR3 sequence is CATSGQGGTEAFF. CDR3 DNA sequence: TGTGCCACCAGCGGACAGGGTGGAACTGAAGCTTTCTTT.

Notes on this clone: The sample holds other DNA sequences that translate to the same CDR3. The gene calls are TRBV19 and TRBJ1-3, with D unresolved. Trimming cost V 5 bases and J 1 base, with 15 bases left between them. The germline CDR1 and CDR2 sequences are LNHDA and SQIVND (reference sequence). This CDR3 contains 16 residues. The CDR3 sequence: CASSPWAERSGNTIYF. The CDR3 DNA reads TGTGCCAGTAGTCCTTGGGCAGAAAGGTCTGGAAACACCATATATTTT.